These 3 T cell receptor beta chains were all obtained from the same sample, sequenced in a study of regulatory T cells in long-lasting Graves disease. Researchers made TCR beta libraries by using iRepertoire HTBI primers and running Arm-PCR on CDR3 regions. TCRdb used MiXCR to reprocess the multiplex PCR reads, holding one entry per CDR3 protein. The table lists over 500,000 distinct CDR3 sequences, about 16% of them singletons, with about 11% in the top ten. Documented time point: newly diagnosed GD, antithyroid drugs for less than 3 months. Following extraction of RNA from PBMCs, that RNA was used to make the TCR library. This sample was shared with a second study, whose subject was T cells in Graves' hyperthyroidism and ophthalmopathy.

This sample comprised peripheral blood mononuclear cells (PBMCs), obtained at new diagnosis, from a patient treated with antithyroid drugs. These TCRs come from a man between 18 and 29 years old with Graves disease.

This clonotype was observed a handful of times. For the CDR3, the DNA is TGCGCCAGCGCTAGCGGGATCACCGACAATGAGCAGTTCTTC. Translating it yields CASASGITDNEQFF. The gene calls are TRBV5-1 and TRBJ2-1; 9 positions agree with TRBD2. J was trimmed by 5 bases and V by 7 bases; bases with no gene match: 7. CDR3 length: 14 amino acids. Germline lookup yields CDR1 SGHRS and CDR2 YFSETQ.

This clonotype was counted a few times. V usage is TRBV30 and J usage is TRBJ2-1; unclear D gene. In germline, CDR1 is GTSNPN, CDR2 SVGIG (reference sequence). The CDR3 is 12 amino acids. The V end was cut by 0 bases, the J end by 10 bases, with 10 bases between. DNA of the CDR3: TGTGCCTGGAGTGTAGGAGCACCAGAGCAGTTCTTC. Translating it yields CAWSVGAPEQFF.

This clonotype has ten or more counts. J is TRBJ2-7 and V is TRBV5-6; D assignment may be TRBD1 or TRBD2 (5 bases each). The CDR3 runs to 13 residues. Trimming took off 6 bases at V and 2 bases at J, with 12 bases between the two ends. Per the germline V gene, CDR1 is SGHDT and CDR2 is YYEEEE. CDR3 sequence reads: CASIGTQTYEQYF. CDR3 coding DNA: TGTGCCAGCATAGGGACGCAAACCTACGAGCAGTACTTC. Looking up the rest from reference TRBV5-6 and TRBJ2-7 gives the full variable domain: DAGVTQSPTHLIKTRGQQVTLRCSPKSGHDTVSWYQQALGQGPQFIFQYYEEEERQRGNFPDRFSGHQFPNYSSELNVNALLLGDSALYLCASIGTQTYEQYFGPGTRLTVT.